This T cell receptor beta chain was observed in a study of CXCR3-negative and CXCR3-positive naive CD8 T cells. Remarks on this clonotype: Its antigen is not identified.

Study findings and constraints: Naive subsets had comparable surface CD5; TCR strength was inferred from TRB CDR3 properties.

Germline assignment: CDR1 DFQATT and CDR2 SNEGSKA (reference sequence). The CDR3 extends over 15 amino acids. 5' RACE with UMI labels generated the TRB cDNA libraries. TCRdb reanalyzed the 5' RACE reads, giving one entry per CDR3 protein sequence and no DNA. The sample totals about 56,000 distinct CDR3 sequences. The sequence came from a human donor in good health. Some clones in this sample may be carry-over from other donors' samples. Sequenced: memory CD8+ T cells from blood. The chain is built from TRBV20-1 and TRBJ2-4; without DNA, the TCRdb call of TRBD1 cannot be checked. The CDR3 sequence: CSARPPGTAENIQYF.